The T cell receptor (beta chain) described here comes from a study of CD8 T cells in Susac syndrome. General study points: A relatively small number of individuals underwent TCR sequencing and HLA analysis.

Reverse transcription of roughly 0.45 to 1 ug RNA used random hexamers. In TCRdb, the immunoSEQ multiplex PCR reads were re-called with MiXCR into one record per CDR3 protein. The sample holds 100,000 to 150,000 distinct CDR3 sequences, over 90% seen once. The CDR3 extends over 15 amino acids. Germline trimming cut 4 bases from V and 2 bases from J; bases unmatched to any gene: 5. CDR1 is SGHRS and CDR2 is YFSETQ in the germline V gene. High-throughput TCR beta sequencing covered peripheral CD8+ and CD4+ T cells. The multiple sclerosis controls were treatment-naive patients with relapsing-remitting disease that was stable or active. Turning to this clonotype: The antigen remains undetermined.

The material sequenced was CD8+ T cells from PBMCs. The receptor was isolated from a human donor with multiple sclerosis. The V gene is TRBV5-1, the J gene TRBJ2-2, with 7 bases aligning to TRBD2. The CDR3 region is CASSPGLVNTGELFF. The CDR3 DNA sequence: TGCGCCAGCAGCCCCGGACTAGTAAACACCGGGGAGCTGTTTTTT.